This TCR beta chain is drawn from a study of blood T cell repertoires in COVID-19 (dated by TCRdb to the early 2020s). Looking at the study overall: Collaborator samples came from the United States, Italy and Spain and covered acute and convalescent phases of COVID-19. The material from the prospective study consisted of cDNA or gDNA derived from T cells, B-cell-depleted T cells, or PBMCs. Deeply sampled blood TCRbeta repertoires from subjects exposed to, actively infected with, or recovered from COVID-19 were included in the dataset. The repertoires were released in a freely available public database intended as a resource for research on the immune response to SARS-CoV-2. The samples were drawn from two sources: the first 160 participants of the ongoing ImmuneRACE study, and about 1,300 subjects contributed by 6 global collaborators. The sample metadata nearly always contained a de-identified subject ID, COVID-19 status, age in years and sex. HLA class I and class II types, where available, came from metadata supplied by the sample provider rather than from assay-based typing. Findings and caveats that apply to the study as a whole: The quantity of clinical and demographic metadata differed by source and by participant and was supplied without curation.

CDR1 and CDR2 are drawn from the germline V gene: MNHEY, SVGEGT. The germline ends are 11 bases apart after V is trimmed by 2 bases and J by 10 bases. The CDR3 has 12 amino acids, counting the end cysteine and phenylalanine. Only the CDR3 portion is preserved as DNA: 36 bases, with reading frame beginning at the first base. Enrolling through a virtual design, the prospective study's participants ranged in age from roughly 18 to 90 years and lived across about two dozen United States geographic areas. In the prospective study, cohorts were assigned on the basis of participant-reported clinical history obtained from a screening survey and a study questionnaire. Recovered participants in ImmuneRACE Cohort 3 were defined by two consecutive negative NP/OP PCR tests, clearance by a healthcare professional, or resolution of symptoms. Each participant in the prospective study had whole blood, serum and a nasopharyngeal or oropharyngeal swab collected by mobile phlebotomists. Participants in the prospective study had the option to provide additional blood draws and questionnaires over a 2-month period. Blood samples from the prospective study were shipped frozen or at room temperature prior to DNA extraction.

As regards this clone: The antigen this receptor binds is unknown. No base-level quality is on record; no much larger clone is a single base apart.

TCRbeta CDR3 regions were amplified from genomic DNA by means of the immunoSEQ Assay, a bias-controlled multiplex PCR. As for how the authors treated the data: Nucleated cell counts per sample were estimated from amplification of reference gene primers within the assay. To quantify the absolute abundance of each unique TCRbeta CDR3 rearrangement, sequence reads were collapsed and filtered. For each sample, productive Simpson clonality was calculated as the square root of Simpson's diversity index across productive rearrangements. Sourced from immuneACCESS, this table was stored by TCRdb with only in-frame sequences that have V and J called. A share of the clones is absent; for the studies checked, an unresolved V gene accounts for under half, and the remainder has no known explanation. The V and J calls and the clone size are those of that table, but D and trimming were determined from the DNA. A total of around 380,000 clones appear in this sample, 87% of them only once. Of the sample, roughly 1.4% is held by the ten largest clones.

The receptor chain draws on TRBV6-2 or TRBV6-3 and TRBJ1-2, with TRBD1 tentatively as D gene (6 bases match). What was sequenced was PBMCs or T cells enriched from blood (not recorded which). This TCR was recovered from a man aged 25 to 45 who had recovered from COVID-19. The CDR3 reads CASSYSGQIYTF. The DNA is TGTGCCAGCAGTTACAGTGGACAGATCTACACCTTC.